The entry below gives a single T cell receptor beta chain sequence along with its context. Participant ages covered about 18 to 89 years across around 22 US areas. Cohorts were based on clinical histories the participants reported. The sample belongs to a study of blood T cell repertoires in COVID-19. Study summary: The study drew acute and convalescent COVID-19 samples from the United States, Italy and Spain. T cells, B-cell-depleted T cells, or PBMCs provided the cDNA or gDNA that served as material.

Germline V gene sequence: CDR1 GTSNPN, CDR2 SVGIG (reference sequence). V was clipped by 0 bases and J by 1 base; unmatched bases: 3. CDR3 size: 16 residues. Sequenced by immunoSEQ multiplex PCR; TCRdb stores in-frame clones only, minus some. The table has more than 200,000 clones, approximately 84% seen once. The chain employs TRBV30 and TRBJ2-2; 9 bases align to TRBD1. The sequence came from a middle-aged man who had recovered from COVID-19. The specimen sequenced was PBMCs or T cells enriched from blood (not recorded which). DNA of the CDR3: TGTGCCTGGAGTGTAAAGGACAGGGGGAACACCGGGGAGCTGTTTTTT. It encodes CAWSVKDRGNTGELFF.